This TCR beta chain originates from a study of regulatory T cells in long-lasting Graves disease. In the study overall: Persistent cases were those of Graves' disease that involved over 5 years of antithyroid drugs with positive TSH receptor antibodies. Overall study findings and caveats: Gene preferences differed: TRBV28, TRBJ1-2, TRBJ2-5 in persistent cases.

Germline CDR1 reads SGHAT; CDR2 reads FQNNGV. V was trimmed by 4 bases and J by 3 bases, leaving 18 bases between them. CDR3 length: 16 residues. Stated time point: persistent/refractory GD, antithyroid drugs over 5 years with positive TRAb. With RNA extracted from PBMCs as input, the TCR library was made. Investigators prepared the TCR beta libraries by applying iRepertoire HTBI primers and Arm-PCR of CDR3 regions. As originally analysed: Samples jointly harbored 60 or so TRBV and fewer than 15 TRBJ segments. TCRdb re-derived calls from the multiplex PCR reads in MiXCR, one entry per CDR3 protein. The V and J calls were determined by TCRdb, not by the authors. Of about 310,000 distinct CDR3 sequences listed, roughly a fifth are singletons. At least ten counts were recorded for this clonotype. The target antigen is unknown.

The sample here was peripheral blood mononuclear cells (PBMCs), taken when the disease was refractory, from a patient treated with antithyroid drugs. The receptor's source is a female donor with Graves disease. The V gene is TRBV11-2, the J gene TRBJ1-2; D might be TRBD1 (5 bases). This CDR3 is CASSSHDRGGDYGYTF. CDR3 coding DNA: TGTGCCAGCAGCTCTCACGACCGGGGAGGGGACTATGGCTACACCTTC.